Listed here is a single T cell receptor (beta chain). The antigen remains undetermined. The germline V gene encodes CDR1 SGHTA and CDR2 FQGNSA. Trimming stripped 2 bases from V and 9 bases from J, with 8 bases between. The CDR3 sequence is 12 residues long. The treatment denotes: oral pan-JAK inhibitor, 5-10 mg twice daily. Samples from alopecia areata patients were lesional scalp punch biopsies and peripheral blood. This entry belongs to a study of CD8+ T cells in alopecia areata. Extracted RNA was reverse transcribed, and the resulting cDNA served as sequencing template. Using immunoSEQ multiplex PCR, the repertoire was profiled, and TCRdb retains in-frame clones only, with some absent. The sample includes more than 200,000 clones, around 65% seen only once; the top ten take roughly 1.2%. Study-wide findings and caveats: During tofacitinib treatment, many expanded lesional clones remained in scalp and blood.

This clonotype originated in a human donor with alopecia areata. The V call is TRBV7-2, the J call TRBJ2-1; D unclear. The source was CD4+ T cells sorted from blood, collected at approximately week 42, from a patient treated with tofacitinib. The CDR3 loop is CASSLNGGEQFF. CDR3 in DNA: TGTGCCAGCAGCTTAAATGGCGGTGAGCAGTTCTTC.